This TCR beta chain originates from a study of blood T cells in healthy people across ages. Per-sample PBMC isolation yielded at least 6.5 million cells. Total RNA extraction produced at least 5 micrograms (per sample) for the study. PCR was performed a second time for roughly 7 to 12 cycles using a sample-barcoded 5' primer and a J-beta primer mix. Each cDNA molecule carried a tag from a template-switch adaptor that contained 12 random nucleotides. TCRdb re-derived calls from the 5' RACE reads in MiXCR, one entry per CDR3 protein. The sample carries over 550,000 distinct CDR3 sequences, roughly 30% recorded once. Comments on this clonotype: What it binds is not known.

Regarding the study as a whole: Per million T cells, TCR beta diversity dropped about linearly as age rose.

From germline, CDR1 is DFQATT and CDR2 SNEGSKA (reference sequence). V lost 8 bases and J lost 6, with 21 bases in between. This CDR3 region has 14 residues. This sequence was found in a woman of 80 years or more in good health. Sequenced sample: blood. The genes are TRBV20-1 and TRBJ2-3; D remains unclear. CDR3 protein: CSTSISLHLDTQYF. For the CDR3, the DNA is TGCAGTACCTCCATCTCCCTGCACTTGGATACGCAGTATTTT.